This T cell receptor beta chain emerged from a study of T cells in Graves' hyperthyroidism and ophthalmopathy (dated by TCRdb to about 2019). In terms of the full investigation: Peripheral blood was sampled at the time of initial diagnosis, prior to any treatment. After blood sampling, hyperthyroidism patients were treated with methimazole at a starting dose of 30 mg daily, and ophthalmopathy patients were treated with high-dose intravenous methylprednisolone. The study also compared thyroid tissue and blood T-cell repertoires from a handful of Graves' hyperthyroidism patients. According to the paper, TCR Vbeta CDR3 sequencing was carried out on about 140 peripheral blood samples, which came from approximately 41 ophthalmopathy, 75 to 80 hyperthyroidism and about 17 progressor patients. To identify distinguishing TCR V-J signatures, a discovery cohort of around 100 patients was used, comprising some 45 with Graves' ophthalmopathy and around 60 with stable Graves' hyperthyroidism. Whether ophthalmopathy could be predicted prospectively was tested in an independent validation cohort made up of 18 to 20 hyperthyroidism patients plus 17 patients who later progressed to ophthalmopathy. For training and testing, the 110 or so patients in the discovery cohort were randomly divided in a 7:3 ratio.

This clonotype was picked up a small number of times. Its recognized antigen is unknown. Base qualities are missing; no much larger clone stands one base away. The CDR3, from cysteine to phenylalanine, totals 17 residues. Only the CDR3 part of the read is kept: 51 bases, read in frame from the first base. In the germline V gene, CDR1 corresponds to SGHVS and CDR2 to FQNEAQ. V is trimmed back by 1 base and J by 3 bases, and the junction contains 6 bases that no gene match accounts for. The TCR beta CDR3 regions were amplified from RNA transcripts. The first round of RT-PCR for the TCR CDR3 was performed with the HTBI primer set and the Qiagen OneStep RT-PCR kit. A second multiplex PCR round built the libraries, followed by size selection and purification. Paired-end sequencing of the libraries was performed with 100 bp reads on an Illumina HiSeq2000. Under the source paper's analysis protocol: SOAPnuke was used to process the raw data, throwing out any read that contained adapters or uncalled bases, had a mean Phred below 15, or lacked an exact constant-primer or identifier match. COPE v1.2.5 was used to merge high-quality paired reads, and clonotypes were defined as unique nucleotide sequences. Clonotypes were aligned to IMGT TRBV, TRBD and TRBJ reference segments using MiTCR v1.1. The analysis included only V-J combinations with a frequency above 0.0001, which together covered roughly 99% of the repertoires. A TCS score was defined as the ratio between F50 (clonal expansion) and ExV (chaos), using BLOSUM62-based TCRdist between CDR3 peptides within each V-J. Welch's t-statistics and random forest reduced around 550 V-J features to around 14, which were used in a naive Bayes classifier (R e1071). TCRdb applied fastp at Q25 and MiXCR to the public reads, then kept only in-frame beta chains. When rows share a CDR3 protein, they turn into one entry using the most common DNA and genes. The authors' filters were not applied to this entry. Across this sample there are 600,000 to 850,000 distinct CDR3 sequences, with around 20% seen only once. The top ten constitute 16% of the sample.

Hyperthyroidism patients were aged 18 to 65 years and newly diagnosed, with disease duration of less than 2 months. The study excluded patients with uncontrolled infections, other autoimmune diseases, pregnancy or lactation. Diagnoses were based on clinical symptoms, serum thyroxine and TRAb, thyroid ultrasound and orbital computed tomography. For progressor patients, blood was drawn at the first diagnosis of hyperthyroidism, before any ophthalmopathy symptoms had appeared. PBMCs were isolated from about 9 ml of fresh peripheral blood by Ficoll-Paque density gradient centrifugation. Progressor patients were first diagnosed with Graves' hyperthyroidism and then developed ophthalmopathy during follow-up. Total RNA was extracted using Trizol reagent, and RNA quality was assessed on an Agilent 2100 Bioanalyzer. Here is what the overall study found, with its caveats: A model built on a 13 V-J signature distinguished ophthalmopathy from stable hyperthyroidism, reaching 87.88% sensitivity and under 84% specificity in cross-validation and 80%/75% in testing. Sample size was not statistically predetermined, and blinding of investigators to group allocation was not performed. Most expanded thyroid clonotypes (frequency above 0.001) were also detected in blood, a finding suggesting that blood repertoires may reflect thyroid immune responses. In validation, the model predicted progression to ophthalmopathy a median of roughly 6.2 months before onset, with approximately 70% sensitivity and 72.22% specificity.

What was sequenced was blood. The V gene is TRBV7-8 and the J gene is TRBJ2-3, with 11 bases aligning to TRBD2. This TCR was sampled from a woman aged 50 to 65 with Graves' hyperthyroidism that later progressed to Graves' ophthalmopathy. The CDR3 reads as follows: CASSLDPTSGVTDTQYF. In nucleotide form, the sequence is TGTGCCAGCAGCTTAGACCCGACTAGCGGGGTAACAGATACGCAGTATTTT.